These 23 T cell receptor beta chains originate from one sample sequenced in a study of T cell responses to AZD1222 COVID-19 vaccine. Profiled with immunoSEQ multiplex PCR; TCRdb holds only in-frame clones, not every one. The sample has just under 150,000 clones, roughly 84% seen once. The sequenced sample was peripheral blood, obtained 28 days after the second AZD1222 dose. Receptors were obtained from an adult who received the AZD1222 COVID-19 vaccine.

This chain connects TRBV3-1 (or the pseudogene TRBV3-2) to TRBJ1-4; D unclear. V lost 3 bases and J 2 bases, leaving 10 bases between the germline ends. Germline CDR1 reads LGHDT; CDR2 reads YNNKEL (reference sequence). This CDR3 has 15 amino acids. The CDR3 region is CASSHLTGTNEKLFF. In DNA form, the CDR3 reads TGTGCCAGCAGCCACCTGACGGGTACTAATGAAAAACTGTTTTTT.

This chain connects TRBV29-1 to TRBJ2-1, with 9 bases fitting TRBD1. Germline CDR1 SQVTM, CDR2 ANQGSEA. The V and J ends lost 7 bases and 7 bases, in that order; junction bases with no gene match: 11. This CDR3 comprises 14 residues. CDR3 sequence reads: CSAEGQGGYNEQFF. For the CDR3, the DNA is TGCAGCGCAGAGGGACAGGGTGGTTATAATGAGCAGTTCTTC.

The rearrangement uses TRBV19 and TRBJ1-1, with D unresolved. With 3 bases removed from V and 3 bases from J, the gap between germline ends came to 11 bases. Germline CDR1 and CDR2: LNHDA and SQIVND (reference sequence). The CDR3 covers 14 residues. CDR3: CASSISWAYTEAFF. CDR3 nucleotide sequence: TGTGCCAGTAGTATTAGTTGGGCCTACACTGAAGCTTTCTTT.

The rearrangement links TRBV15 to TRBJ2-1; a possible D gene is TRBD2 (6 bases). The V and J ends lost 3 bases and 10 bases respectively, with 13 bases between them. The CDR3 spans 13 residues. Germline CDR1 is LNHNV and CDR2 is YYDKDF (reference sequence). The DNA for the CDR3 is TGTGCCACCAGCAGCGTCGTGCGGGGAGAGCAGTTCTTC. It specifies CATSSVVRGEQFF.

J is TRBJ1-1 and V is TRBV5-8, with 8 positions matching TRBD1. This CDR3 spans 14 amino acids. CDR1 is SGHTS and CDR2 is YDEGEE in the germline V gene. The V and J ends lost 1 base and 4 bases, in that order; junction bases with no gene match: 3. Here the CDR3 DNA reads TGTGCCAGCAGCTTGTTACAGGGGGGCACTGAAGCTTTCTTT. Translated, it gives CASSLLQGGTEAFF.

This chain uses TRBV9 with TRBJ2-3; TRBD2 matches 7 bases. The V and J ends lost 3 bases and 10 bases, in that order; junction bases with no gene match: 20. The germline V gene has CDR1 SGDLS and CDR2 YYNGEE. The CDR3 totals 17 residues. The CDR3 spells CASSEEGAGEGIWAQYF. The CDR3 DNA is TGTGCCAGCAGCGAAGAGGGTGCGGGAGAGGGTATTTGGGCGCAGTATTTT.

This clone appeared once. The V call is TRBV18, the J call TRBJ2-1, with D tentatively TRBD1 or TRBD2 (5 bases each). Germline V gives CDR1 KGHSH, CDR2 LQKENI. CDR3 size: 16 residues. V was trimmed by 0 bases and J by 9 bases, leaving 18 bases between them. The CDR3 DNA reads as TGTGCCAGCTCACCACCCGGGACCCCAAGGCTGCGTGAGCAGTTCTTC. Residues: CASSPPGTPRLREQFF.

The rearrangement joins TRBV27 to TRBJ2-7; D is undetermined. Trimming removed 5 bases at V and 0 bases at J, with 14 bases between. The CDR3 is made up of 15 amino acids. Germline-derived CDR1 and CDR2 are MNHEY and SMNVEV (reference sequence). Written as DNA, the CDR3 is TGTGCCAGCAGTCCGCGCAGGATAAACTCCTACGAGCAGTACTTC. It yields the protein CASSPRRINSYEQYF.

The CDR3: CASSLGPSNTEAFF. The CDR3 DNA is TGTGCCAGCAGCTTAGGGCCCAGTAACACTGAAGCTTTCTTT. This chain links TRBV13 with TRBJ1-1, with D unclear. In germline, CDR1 is PRHDT, CDR2 FYEKMQ (reference sequence). The CDR3 consists of 14 residues. The V end lost 0 bases, the J end lost 2 bases, and 7 bases lay between the germline ends.

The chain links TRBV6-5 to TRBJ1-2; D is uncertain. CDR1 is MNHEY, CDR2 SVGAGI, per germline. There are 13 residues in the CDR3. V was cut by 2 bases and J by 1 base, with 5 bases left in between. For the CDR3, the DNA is TGTGCCAGCAGTTACGGGGATAACTATGGCTACACCTTC. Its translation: CASSYGDNYGYTF.

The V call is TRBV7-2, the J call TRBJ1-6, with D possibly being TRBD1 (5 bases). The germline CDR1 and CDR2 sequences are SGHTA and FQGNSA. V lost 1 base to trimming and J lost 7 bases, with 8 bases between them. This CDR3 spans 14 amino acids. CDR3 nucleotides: TGTGCCAGCAGCTTAGGGGGGACCAATTCACCCCTCCACTTT. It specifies CASSLGGTNSPLHF.

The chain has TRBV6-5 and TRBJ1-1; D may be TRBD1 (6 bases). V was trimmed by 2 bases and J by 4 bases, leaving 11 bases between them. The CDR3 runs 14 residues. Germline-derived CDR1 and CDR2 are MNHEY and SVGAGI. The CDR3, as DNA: TGTGCCAGCAGTTACAAACAGGGCACCACTGAAGCTTTCTTT. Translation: CASSYKQGTTEAFF.

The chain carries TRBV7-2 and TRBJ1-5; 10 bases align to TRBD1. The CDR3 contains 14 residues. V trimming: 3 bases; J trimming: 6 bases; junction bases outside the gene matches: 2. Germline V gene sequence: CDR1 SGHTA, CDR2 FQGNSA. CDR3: CASSLGTGAQPQHF. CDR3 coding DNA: TGTGCCAGCAGCTTGGGGACAGGGGCTCAGCCCCAGCATTTT. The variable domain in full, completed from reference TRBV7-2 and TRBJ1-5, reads GAGVSQSPSNKVTEKGKDVELRCDPISGHTALYWYRQSLGQGLEFLIYFQGNSAPDKSGLPSDRFSAERTGGSVSTLTIQRTQQEDSAVYLCASSLGTGAQPQHFGDGTRLSIL.

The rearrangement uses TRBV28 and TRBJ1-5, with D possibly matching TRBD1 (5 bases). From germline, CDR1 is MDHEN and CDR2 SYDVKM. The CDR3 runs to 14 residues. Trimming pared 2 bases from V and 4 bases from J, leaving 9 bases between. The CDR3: CASSLLGANQPQHF. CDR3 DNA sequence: TGTGCCAGCAGTTTACTCGGGGCGAATCAGCCCCAGCATTTT.

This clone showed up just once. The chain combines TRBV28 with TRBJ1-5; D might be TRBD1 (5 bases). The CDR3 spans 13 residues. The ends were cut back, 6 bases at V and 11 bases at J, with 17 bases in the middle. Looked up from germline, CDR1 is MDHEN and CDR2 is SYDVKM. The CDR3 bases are TGTGCCAGCAGGCCGAGGGGACGTCCATCCCAGCATTTT. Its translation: CASRPRGRPSQHF.

In DNA form, the CDR3 reads TGTGCCAGCAGTACCCAGACAGGCACTGAAGCTTTCTTT. As protein: CASSTQTGTEAFF. V is TRBV6-4 and J is TRBJ1-1; D might be TRBD1 (6 bases). The germline gives CDR1 MRHNA, CDR2 SNTAGT. Trimming left V 5 bases short and J 4 bases short, with 11 bases between. The CDR3 is 13 amino acids.

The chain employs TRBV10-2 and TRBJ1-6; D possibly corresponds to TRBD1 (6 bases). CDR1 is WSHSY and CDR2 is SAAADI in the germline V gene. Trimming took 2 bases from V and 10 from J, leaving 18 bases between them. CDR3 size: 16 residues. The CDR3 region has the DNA TGCGCCAGCAGTGAGGGGAGGACAGCGACTTGGTCACCCCTCCACTTT. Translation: CASSEGRTATWSPLHF.

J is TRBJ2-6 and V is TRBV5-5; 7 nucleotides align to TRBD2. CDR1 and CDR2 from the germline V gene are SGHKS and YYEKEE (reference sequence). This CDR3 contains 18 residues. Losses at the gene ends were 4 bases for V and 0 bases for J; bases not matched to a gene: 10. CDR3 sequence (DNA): TGTGCCAGCAGCATTTTGGGAGGGGCCAGCTCTGGGGCCAACGTCCTGACTTTC. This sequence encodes CASSILGGASSGANVLTF.

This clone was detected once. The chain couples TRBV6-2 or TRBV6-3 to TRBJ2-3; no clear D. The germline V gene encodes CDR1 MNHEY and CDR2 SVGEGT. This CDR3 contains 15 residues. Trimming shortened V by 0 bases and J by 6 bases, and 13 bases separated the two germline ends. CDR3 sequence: CASSYSALLGDTQYF. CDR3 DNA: TGTGCCAGCAGTTACTCAGCCCTTCTGGGGGATACGCAGTATTTT.

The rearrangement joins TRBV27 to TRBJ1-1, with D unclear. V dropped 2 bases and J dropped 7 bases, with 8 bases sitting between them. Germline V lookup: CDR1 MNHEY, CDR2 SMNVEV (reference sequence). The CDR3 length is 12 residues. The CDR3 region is CASSLAPGEAFF. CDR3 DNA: TGTGCCAGCAGTTTAGCGCCAGGTGAAGCTTTCTTT.

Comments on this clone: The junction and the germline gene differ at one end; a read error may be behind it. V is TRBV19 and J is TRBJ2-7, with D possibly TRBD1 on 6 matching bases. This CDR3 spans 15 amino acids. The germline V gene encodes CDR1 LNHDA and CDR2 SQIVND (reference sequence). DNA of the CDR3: TGTGCAAGTAGTTCAGGGGCTGGTGGCTCCTACGAGCAGTACTTC. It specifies CASSSGAGGSYEQYF.

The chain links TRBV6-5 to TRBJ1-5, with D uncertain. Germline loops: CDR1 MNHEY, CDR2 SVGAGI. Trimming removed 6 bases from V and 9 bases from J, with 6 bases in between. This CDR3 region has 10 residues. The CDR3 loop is CASRGRPQHF. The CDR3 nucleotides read TGTGCCAGCAGGGGCAGGCCCCAGCATTTT.

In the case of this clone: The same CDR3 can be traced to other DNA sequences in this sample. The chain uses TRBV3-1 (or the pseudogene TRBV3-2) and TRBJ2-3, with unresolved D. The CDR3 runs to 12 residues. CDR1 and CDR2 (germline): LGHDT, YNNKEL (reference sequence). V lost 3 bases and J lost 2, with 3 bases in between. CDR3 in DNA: TGTGCCAGCAGCCACTACACAGATACGCAGTATTTT. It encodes CASSHYTDTQYF.